This TCR beta chain was found in a study of siplizumab effects on memory and regulatory T cells (dated by TCRdb to between 2018 and 2020). About the study as a whole: The effect of the anti-CD2 antibody siplizumab on alloreactive T-cell subsets was examined in allogeneic mixed lymphocyte reactions constructed from human PBMCs.

In regard to this clone: Which antigen it targets is not known. No base quality values were provided; no much bigger clone lies one nucleotide off.

Sorted unstimulated T cells, along with proliferating T cells recovered from mixed lymphocyte reactions, underwent TCRbeta CDR3 sequencing. Fresh whole blood from 9 to 10 HLA-typed healthy donors served as the source for isolating PBMCs. Unstimulated CD4+ non-regulatory T cells were FACS-sorted to map the origin of alloreactive clones. For this chain, trimming is 5 bases at the V end and 5 bases at the J end, and the number of junction bases without a gene match is 6. The germline V gene (reference sequence) provides CDR1 SGHAT and CDR2 FQDESV. The CDR3, from cysteine to phenylalanine, totals 14 residues. The sequence is cut down to CDR3 DNA, 42 bases in frame from base 1. Study-wide conclusions, independent of this receptor: Siplizumab significantly lowered the cumulative frequency of alloreactive sequences that could be traced to unstimulated CD4+ memory T cells. Among mappable alloreactive CD4+ clones, the Treg-derived fraction averaged about 70% with siplizumab versus around 27% in control reactions. Sequences below about 10^-5 frequency were poorly captured, so only a minor fraction of alloreactive clones could be mapped to unstimulated subsets. The suppressive function of proliferating Tregs from siplizumab cultures was not functionally confirmed. Unstimulated naive T cells appeared to be more diverse than memory T cells, and naive cells seemed to make a substantial contribution to the alloresponse. A naive or memory phenotype could not be assigned to roughly 75-96% of proliferating CD4+ or CD8+ clones.

The library was prepared using the immunoSEQ multiplex PCR assay. Roughly 100,000 TCR templates per sample were assayed on the deep sequencing platform. Genomic DNA extracted from sorted T cells was used for TCRbeta CDR3 sequencing. Turning to the authors' computational methods: The R programming language was used for clonal analysis of the TCRbeta CDR3 data. Alloreactive CD4+ and CD8+ clones were identified by comparing unstimulated samples to CFSE-low samples taken after the reaction. Regulatory or non-regulatory origin of alloreactive CD4+ clones was assigned by matching sequences to the sorted unstimulated Treg and non-Treg repertoires. Imported from immuneACCESS, the table was reduced by TCRdb to in-frame sequences with V and J called. These copies leave out some clones; in studies compared against another copy, an unresolved V gene accounts for under half, and the cause of the remainder is not known. V and J calls and clone size are given by that table; D and trimming were obtained from the DNA. The sample profile shows some 100,000 clones; around 90% of them were found once. The biggest ten clones account for approximately 12% of the sample.

Sequencing was carried out using non-Treg CD4+ T cells sorted from blood. Read against the paper, the sample's cell subset or site label means: FACS-sorted unstimulated CD4+ non-regulatory T cells. Here the chain combines TRBV11-1 and TRBJ2-7; TRBD2 agrees with 10 junctional bases. The clonotype originates from a human donor in good health. The CDR3 corresponds to CASSAASGRDEQYF. Here is the DNA: TGTGCCAGCAGCGCCGCCAGCGGGAGGGACGAGCAGTACTTC.